This T cell receptor (beta chain) was captured in a study of blood T cell repertoires in COVID-19. In the study overall: Acute and convalescent COVID-19 specimens originated in the United States, Italy and Spain. PBMCs, B-cell-depleted T cells, or T cells were the source of the cDNA or gDNA that made up the material.

Original methodology: Reference gene primer amplification yielded estimated nucleated cell counts. Only in-frame clones appear in the TCRdb table, and some are missing; sequencing was by immunoSEQ multiplex PCR. The DNA gave D and trimming, while V, J and clone size come from that table. The data hold approximately 68,000 clones, with 86% observed a single time. CDR1 is SGHTA, CDR2 FQGNSA, per germline. V gave up 5 bases and J gave up 5 bases; unmatched junction bases: 14. The CDR3 is 17 residues long. This receptor was taken from a man over 45 with active COVID-19. This chain uses TRBV7-2 with TRBJ2-3; 9 positions match TRBD2. The sample was peripheral blood. In DNA form, the CDR3 reads TGTGCCAGCAGCCTTTTAGCGGGAGTCGGGGCGAGAGATACGCAGTATTTT. The encoded protein is CASSLLAGVGARDTQYF.